The clone carrying this T cell receptor beta chain showed up just a few times. Its antigen is currently unknown. This entry comes from a study of beta chain features in type 1 diabetes. Background on the study: Patients and healthy donors were similar in age, gender and cell yields.

The CDR3 length is 16 residues. The trim removed 3 bases at V and 8 bases at J, leaving 10 bases unmatched. Per the germline V gene, CDR1 is LNHDA and CDR2 is SQIVND (reference sequence). Study-wide results and limits: Patients with Type 1 diabetes showed moderately but significantly shorter TCRB CDR3s in all four CD4+ subsets. More deletions and fewer insertions at VDJ junctions were found in patients with type 1 diabetes. Researchers reported that naive, central memory and Treg TCRB repertoires appeared more similar in patients than in healthy donors.

The investigators reverse transcribed all of the isolated RNA, so they sequenced expressed TCRB transcripts. The assay was immunoSEQ multiplex PCR, and TCRdb's table has in-frame clones only and misses some. The sample has about 650,000 clones, 9.5% to 15% seen once; the top ten hold 0.095% to 0.15%. The sequence was obtained from a man aged 30 to 45 with type 1 diabetes. Input material: naive CD4+ T cells from blood. V is TRBV19 and J is TRBJ1-6; 7 bases align to TRBD1. CDR3 protein: CASSILRQGKDSPLHF. The DNA for the CDR3 is TGTGCCAGTAGTATTCTCCGACAGGGCAAAGATTCACCCCTCCACTTT.